This TCR beta chain was obtained from a study of early T cells in non-severe SARS-CoV-2 infection. V was shortened by 0 bases and J by 3 bases, with 5 bases between the two germline ends. This CDR3 is 13 amino acids long. Germline V gene sequence: CDR1 MGHRA, CDR2 YSYEKL. Findings and limits, study-wide: VDJdb-based matching was biased toward anti-spike CD8 responses and missed private and CD4 specificities.

As to this clonotype: Antigen: not known.

TCRdb processed the 5' RACE reads anew with MiXCR; each CDR3 protein has one entry. The table shows fewer than 100,000 distinct CDR3 sequences, with 9.5% to 15% occurring only once. Input material: whole blood. The chain carries TRBV4-1 and TRBJ2-5; D gene uncertain. The clonotype comes from an adult who was a healthcare worker with PCR-confirmed SARS-CoV-2 infection or an uninfected control (not recorded which). The CDR3 reads CASSQDAEETQYF. Here the CDR3 DNA reads TGCGCCAGCAGCCAAGACGCGGAAGAGACCCAGTACTTC.